These 28 T cell receptor beta chains came from one sample sequenced in a study of cytomegalovirus exposure and HLA in healthy donors. The PCR ran on 60 Vbeta and 13 Jbeta primers. This table comes from immunoSEQ multiplex PCR, and its TCRdb copy is limited to in-frame clones, with some not included. The sample carries under 200,000 clones, approximately 77% recorded once. Material for sequencing was PBMCs. The receptors here all came from a man between 25 and 39 years old in good health and CMV-seropositive.

The table lists this clone with a count of one. The gene calls are TRBV5-1 and TRBJ2-1; D unresolved. Trimming removed 3 bases from V and 5 bases from J, with 12 bases in between. Germline V gives CDR1 SGHRS, CDR2 YFSETQ. The CDR3 has 14 residues. The CDR3 here is CASSWLGQDNEQFF. The CDR3 DNA reads TGCGCCAGCAGCTGGCTCGGCCAGGACAATGAGCAGTTCTTC.

The chain recombines TRBV29-1 with TRBJ1-6, with TRBD1 identical over 8 bases. The CDR3 is 13 residues long. Germline V gene data show CDR1 as SQVTM and CDR2 as ANQGSEA. V shed 8 bases and J 7 bases; nucleotides not matched to a gene: 7. This chain's CDR3 is CSTPGQVNSPLHF. CDR3 in DNA: TGCAGCACCCCGGGACAGGTCAATTCACCCCTCCACTTT.

The chain employs TRBV6-1 and TRBJ1-5; 8 positions agree with TRBD1. After removal of 4 bases from V and 1 base from J, the junction contained 9 bases not matched to a gene. CDR3 length: 17 amino acids. Germline CDR1 MNHNS, CDR2 SASEGT. This chain's CDR3 is CASSGTGTGGSNQPQHF. In nucleotides, the CDR3 is TGTGCCAGCAGTGGAACCGGGACAGGTGGGAGCAATCAGCCCCAGCATTTT.

CDR3 DNA: TGTGCCAGCAGCTTAAACCCAGGTCCCCAAGAGACCCAGTACTTC. Protein: CASSLNPGPQETQYF. This chain uses TRBV7-2 with TRBJ2-5; no firm D call. The germline CDR1 and CDR2 sequences are SGHTA and FQGNSA. The CDR3 runs 15 residues. V gave up 2 bases and J gave up 1 base, with 11 bases separating them.

The chain links TRBV27 to TRBJ1-2, with D uncertain. Germline V gives CDR1 MNHEY, CDR2 SMNVEV (reference sequence). The germline V and J ends were trimmed by 2 bases and 4 bases, with 5 bases remaining between them. CDR3 length: 12 amino acids. CDR3 in amino acids: CASSLHSYGYTF. The CDR3 DNA reads TGTGCCAGCAGTTTACACAGCTATGGCTACACCTTC.

This clone has a handful of counts. The chain employs TRBV14 and TRBJ2-5, with 9 bases fitting TRBD1. The germline gives CDR1 SGHDN, CDR2 FVKESK. The length of the CDR3 is 15 residues. Trimming removed 3 bases from V and 0 bases from J; junction bases left unmatched: 2. DNA of the CDR3: TGTGCCAGCAGCCACCGGGACAGGGACCAAGAGACCCAGTACTTC. Residues: CASSHRDRDQETQYF.

This chain joins TRBV2 and TRBJ1-1; D gene ambiguous. The germline V and J ends were trimmed by 4 bases and 5 bases, with 5 bases remaining between them. CDR3 length: 11 residues. CDR1 is SNHLY and CDR2 is FYNNEI in the germline V gene. The DNA for the CDR3 is TGTGCCAGCAGTGGAGAAACTGAAGCTTTCTTT. It specifies CASSGETEAFF.

This chain joins TRBV7-2 and TRBJ2-5, with 7 bases fitting TRBD2. V gave up 5 bases and J gave up 5 bases; unmatched junction bases: 5. The CDR3 is 13 residues long. The V gene's germline CDR1 is SGHTA and CDR2 FQGNSA. The CDR3 is CASSQGREETQYF. Here the CDR3 DNA reads TGTGCCAGCAGCCAAGGGAGGGAGGAGACCCAGTACTTC.

This clone was recorded only once. The genes are TRBV28 and TRBJ1-3; D is perhaps TRBD1 (5 bases). The CDR3 is 15 amino acids. Germline V gene lookup returns CDR1 MDHEN and CDR2 SYDVKM. V gave up 6 bases and J gave up 0 bases, with 12 bases separating them. The CDR3 reads CASRGGNGSGNTIYF. DNA of the CDR3: TGTGCCAGCAGGGGGGGGAACGGCTCTGGAAACACCATATATTTT.

V gene TRBV7-9 combines with J gene TRBJ2-3, with 7 bases aligning to TRBD1. CDR1 is SEHNR, CDR2 FQNEAQ, per germline (reference sequence). The CDR3 totals 13 residues. The J segment lost 4 bases and the V segment lost 4 bases, leaving 2 bases of the junction unmatched. CDR3 nucleotide sequence: TGTGCCAGCAGCTACCAGGGGGCAGATACGCAGTATTTT. Translated, it gives CASSYQGADTQYF.

The gene calls are TRBV5-6 and TRBJ2-2; TRBD2 might be the D (7 bases). Looked up from germline, CDR1 is SGHDT and CDR2 is YYEEEE. The CDR3 spans 15 residues. V shed 0 bases and J shed 5 bases, with 11 bases lying between them. This chain's CDR3 is CASSLAGGWTGELFF. CDR3 sequence (DNA): TGTGCCAGCAGCTTGGCGGGGGGCTGGACCGGGGAGCTGTTTTTT. Filled out from reference TRBV5-6 and TRBJ2-2, the complete variable domain reads DAGVTQSPTHLIKTRGQQVTLRCSPKSGHDTVSWYQQALGQGPQFIFQYYEEEERQRGNFPDRFSGHQFPNYSSELNVNALLLGDSALYLCASSLAGGWTGELFFGEGSRLTVL.

The chain joins TRBV18 to TRBJ2-7, with 8 bases that match TRBD1. Germline-derived CDR1 and CDR2 are KGHSH and LQKENI. V dropped 5 bases and J dropped 2; count of bases not matched to a gene: 8. CDR3 length: 15 residues. The CDR3: CASSKPGQGTYEQYF. The CDR3 DNA follows: TGTGCCAGCTCAAAACCCGGACAGGGAACCTACGAGCAGTACTTC.

The chain has TRBV6-1 and TRBJ2-3; D unresolved. Trimming left V 0 bases short and J 6 bases short, with 16 bases between. The CDR3 totals 16 residues. The germline V gene encodes CDR1 MNHNS and CDR2 SASEGT. CDR3 nucleotide sequence: TGTGCCAGCAGTGAAGCCCACCGTTTAATTGAGGATACGCAGTATTTT. Its translation is CASSEAHRLIEDTQYF.

This chain uses TRBV4-3 with TRBJ2-3; weak D call: TRBD2 (6 bases). V lost 1 base to trimming and J lost 1 base, with 9 bases between them. The CDR3 extends over 15 amino acids. Germline V gene lookup returns CDR1 LGHNA and CDR2 YSLEER. This chain's CDR3 is CASSQVQRGTDTQYF. The CDR3 DNA reads TGCGCCAGCAGCCAAGTACAGCGGGGCACAGATACGCAGTATTTT.

This chain links TRBV7-6 with TRBJ1-5; perhaps TRBD1 as D (6 bases). The CDR3 has 13 residues. CDR1 and CDR2 from the germline V gene are SGHVS and FNYEAQ. V was shortened by 6 bases and J by 5 bases, with 11 bases between the two germline ends. CDR3 DNA sequence: TGTGCCAGCAGTCACAGGGTTGATCAGCCCCAGCATTTT. Its translation: CASSHRVDQPQHF.

This clone was seen a single time. The sample has other DNA sequences that encode this CDR3 too. The V gene is TRBV28, the J gene TRBJ2-7; D possibly corresponds to TRBD2 (6 bases). CDR1 MDHEN and CDR2 SYDVKM come from the germline V gene. V lost 6 bases to trimming and J lost 1 base, with 7 bases between them. The CDR3 length is 12 residues. The CDR3 nucleotides read TGTGCCAGCAGCCGGGGGTCCTACGAGCAGTACTTC. This encodes CASSRGSYEQYF.

The chain employs TRBV10-3 and TRBJ2-3; 10 nucleotides agree with TRBD2. Losses at the gene ends were 7 bases for V and 1 base for J; bases not matched to a gene: 14. Germline assignment: CDR1 ENHRY and CDR2 SYGVKD. CDR3 length: 18 residues. The DNA of the CDR3 is TGTGCCATCAAGGATTTAAGCGGGGGGGGTTCTGGCACAGATACGCAGTATTTT. It yields the protein CAIKDLSGGGSGTDTQYF.

This rearrangement joins TRBV7-8 to TRBJ1-5; D uncertain. The germline V and J ends were trimmed by 4 bases and 0 bases, with 4 bases remaining between them. The CDR3 runs to 13 residues. Germline V CDR1 and CDR2: SGHVS, FQNEAQ. CDR3 sequence: CASSSTSNQPQHF. The CDR3 bases are TGTGCCAGCAGCTCTACTAGCAATCAGCCCCAGCATTTT.

About this clone: A read error may produce the germline difference seen at one junction end. The V and J genes are TRBV5-1 and TRBJ2-2, with a possible D match to TRBD2 (6 bases). The CDR3 consists of 14 residues. Germline V lookup: CDR1 SGHRS, CDR2 YFSETQ. CDR3 in amino acids: CASSLESNTGGLFF. DNA of the CDR3: TGCGCCAGCAGCTTGGAGTCTAACACCGGGGGGCTGTTTTTT.

V usage is TRBV27 and J usage is TRBJ1-2; 9 nucleotides align to TRBD1. This CDR3 has 14 amino acids. Germline lookup yields CDR1 MNHEY and CDR2 SMNVEV (reference sequence). Unmatched junction bases numbered 5, after V lost 3 bases and J lost 6 bases. The chain's CDR3 is CASSFHTGGDGYTF. CDR3 DNA: TGTGCCAGCAGTTTCCATACAGGGGGCGATGGCTACACCTTC.

The table lists this clone with a count of one. This chain uses TRBV7-2 with TRBJ2-2; 7 bases agree with TRBD2. The CDR3 has 15 amino acids. J lost 1 base, V lost 6 bases, and 5 bases had no gene match. Germline V gene lookup returns CDR1 SGHTA and CDR2 FQGNSA. The CDR3 loop reads CASRAGLLNTGELFF. CDR3 nucleotide sequence: TGTGCCAGCAGAGCGGGACTTTTGAACACCGGGGAGCTGTTTTTT. Full variable domain (remainder filled in from reference TRBV7-2 and TRBJ2-2): GAGVSQSPSNKVTEKGKDVELRCDPISGHTALYWYRQSLGQGLEFLIYFQGNSAPDKSGLPSDRFSAERTGGSVSTLTIQRTQQEDSAVYLCASRAGLLNTGELFFGEGSRLTVL.

This clone was counted a few times. The chain employs TRBV4-2 and TRBJ1-5, with 12 bases lining up with TRBD1. Trimming took 2 bases from V and 2 from J; bases not matched to a gene: 16. Germline CDR1 LGHNA, CDR2 YNFKEQ. The CDR3 spans 21 residues. This CDR3 reads CASSQHPSGTGGGSGNQPQHF. Here the CDR3 DNA reads TGTGCCAGCAGCCAACACCCCTCCGGGACAGGGGGCGGCTCTGGCAATCAGCCCCAGCATTTT.

This sequence joins TRBV6-5 and TRBJ1-1; tentative D call: TRBD1 (5 bases). The germline CDR1 and CDR2 sequences are MNHEY and SVGAGI. V shed 0 bases and J shed 5 bases, with 13 bases lying between them. This CDR3 is built from 15 residues. The CDR3 DNA reads as TGTGCCAGCAGTTACTCTCCTGGGGCGCAGACTGAAGCTTTCTTT. Its translation is CASSYSPGAQTEAFF.

This clone was counted between two and nine times. The chain has TRBV2 and TRBJ1-5; TRBD1 aligns across 8 bases. J gave up 1 base and V 6 bases, and 5 bases lay outside the gene matches. The CDR3 extends over 15 amino acids. Per the germline V gene, CDR1 is SNHLY and CDR2 is FYNNEI. The CDR3 bases are TGTGCCAGCAGCCAACAGGGGGAAAGCAATCAGCCCCAGCATTTT. Its protein product is CASSQQGESNQPQHF.

The chain recombines TRBV28 with TRBJ1-5; D perhaps matches TRBD1 (6 bases). The V gene's germline CDR1 is MDHEN and CDR2 SYDVKM. The CDR3 consists of 13 residues. The V end was cut by 2 bases, the J end by 6 bases, with 8 bases between. Here the CDR3 reads CASSLQGSQPQHF. CDR3 nucleotide sequence: TGTGCCAGCAGTTTACAGGGGAGTCAGCCCCAGCATTTT.

The chain recombines TRBV19 with TRBJ1-2; 7 nucleotides line up with TRBD1. J was trimmed by 13 bases and V by 4 bases; bases with no gene match: 15. The CDR3 has 14 amino acids. Per germline, CDR1 LNHDA and CDR2 SQIVND (reference sequence). The CDR3 coding sequence is TGTGCCAGTAGTACTTATGACAGGGCTCTCTACAGCACCTTC. Its translation is CASSTYDRALYSTF. The full variable domain, rest sourced from reference TRBV19 and TRBJ1-2, is DGGITQSPKYLFRKEGQNVTLSCEQNLNHDAMYWYRQDPGQGLRLIYYSQIVNDFQKGDIAEGYSVSREKKESFPLTVTSAQKNPTAFYLCASSTYDRALYSTFGSGTRLTVV.

The chain uses TRBV27 and TRBJ2-3, with 7 bases fitting TRBD1. The germline gives CDR1 MNHEY, CDR2 SMNVEV (reference sequence). The V segment lost 1 base and the J segment 1 base; nucleotides outside the gene matches: 11. This CDR3 is 18 amino acids long. CDR3 sequence reads: CASSLFQQGTLRTDTQYF. CDR3 in DNA: TGTGCCAGCAGTTTATTCCAACAGGGGACACTACGCACAGATACGCAGTATTTT.

The CDR3: CASSLRPGANTGELFF. CDR3 sequence (DNA): TGTGCCAGCAGTTTAAGGCCGGGGGCGAACACCGGGGAGCTGTTTTTT. The chain employs TRBV27 and TRBJ2-2, with D possibly TRBD2 on 6 matching bases. The CDR3 is made up of 16 amino acids. Germline V gene lookup returns CDR1 MNHEY and CDR2 SMNVEV (reference sequence). V was pared by 2 bases and J by 0 bases, with 10 bases between.